The clone carrying this T cell receptor beta chain was recorded at least ten times. The antigen is not known. The V gene end was trimmed by 3 bases and the J gene end by 5 bases; junction bases not matched to a gene: 5. Per the germline V gene, CDR1 is SEHNR and CDR2 is FQNEAQ (reference sequence). This CDR3 contains 14 residues. This sample is part of a study of T-cell reconstitution after alpha-beta-depleted transplantation in children. Study conclusions and caveats: High day-60 TCRbeta diversity in some patients came from surviving recipient T cells and thymic progenitors. By one year post-transplant, T-cell counts and diversity largely arose from T cells that were newly produced. The study reportedly traced alpha-beta T cells about two months after transplant to several hundred expanded graft clones.

During its preparation, the TCRbeta library received unique molecular identifiers. TCRdb re-called the PCR reads through MiXCR, storing one row per CDR3 protein. The sample includes 700,000 to 950,000 distinct CDR3 sequences, roughly 15% of them seen just once. The clonotype was recovered from a male patient younger than 18 who had a stem cell transplant for acute lymphoblastic leukemia, so the T cells may come from the graft donor. V usage is TRBV7-9 and J usage is TRBJ2-7; TRBD1 matches at 9 bases. The sample was PBMCs, mostly from graft donor cells, taken 360 days after TCRalphabeta/CD19-depleted stem cell transplant. In nucleotides, the CDR3 is TGTGCCAGCAGCTTTACCGGGACAGGGAACGAGCAGTACTTC. Protein product: CASSFTGTGNEQYF.